One and the same sample provided the 15 T cell receptor beta chains below, sequenced in a study of cytomegalovirus exposure and HLA in healthy donors. The study ran its PCR with 60 Vbeta and 13 Jbeta primers. Data came from immunoSEQ multiplex PCR; TCRdb stores just in-frame clones and leaves some out. The sample lists around 180,000 clones, over 70% seen once, with 4.5% to 6% in the top ten. The sequencing sample was made of PBMCs. These receptors originate from a man in his forties in good health and CMV-seronegative.

This chain joins TRBV5-6 and TRBJ2-5; 8 bases map to TRBD2. V trimming: 4 bases; J trimming: 1 base; junction bases outside the gene matches: 9. From germline, CDR1 is SGHDT and CDR2 YYEEEE. This CDR3 has 16 amino acids. The CDR3 is CASSVIFGTSQETQYF. The CDR3 bases are TGTGCCAGCAGCGTCATCTTCGGGACTAGCCAAGAGACCCAGTACTTC.

The CDR3 reads CASSIVGQETQYF. The CDR3 DNA sequence: TGTGCCAGTAGTATAGTCGGCCAAGAGACCCAGTACTTC. V gene TRBV19 combines with J gene TRBJ2-5; no reliable D call. The CDR3 extends over 13 amino acids. Germline CDR1 and CDR2: LNHDA and SQIVND (reference sequence). V shed 1 base and J shed 1 base, with 4 bases lying between them.

The chain uses TRBV18 and TRBJ1-2, with 9 bases lining up with TRBD1. Germline assignment: CDR1 KGHSH and CDR2 LQKENI. The V and J ends lost 1 base and 4 bases, in that order; junction bases with no gene match: 7. This CDR3 has 16 amino acids. This CDR3 reads CASSPLGTGGSYGYTF. CDR3 bases: TGTGCCAGCTCACCACTTGGTACAGGGGGCAGCTATGGCTACACCTTC.

This chain joins TRBV7-6 and TRBJ1-2; D unresolved. This CDR3 comprises 15 residues. The ends were cut back, 3 bases at V and 0 bases at J, with 11 bases in the middle. CDR1 and CDR2 from the germline V gene are SGHVS and FNYEAQ. For the CDR3, the DNA is TGTGCCAGCAGCTTGTTTACCAGTACTAACTATGGCTACACCTTC. Residues: CASSLFTSTNYGYTF.

The J gene is TRBJ2-5, the V gene TRBV19; TRBD2 matches 7 bases. The J call may be incorrect, as the DNA end agrees better with TRBJ2-7. This CDR3 contains 17 residues. Germline V gene lookup returns CDR1 LNHDA and CDR2 SQIVND (reference sequence). The CDR3 protein is CASSIEKRGTTSYEQYF. The CDR3 DNA reads TGTGCCAGTAGTATTGAGAAGCGGGGTACTACCTCCTACGAGCAGTACTTC.

The rearrangement links TRBV7-2 to TRBJ2-7, with no clear D. The CDR3 length is 13 residues. Germline CDR1 is SGHTA and CDR2 is FQGNSA. The V and J ends lost 2 bases and 0 bases respectively, with 5 bases between them. CDR3 residues: CASSLTASYEQYF. DNA of the CDR3: TGTGCCAGCAGCTTAACAGCCTCCTACGAGCAGTACTTC.

The rearrangement joins TRBV7-2 to TRBJ2-7, with 8 bases matching TRBD1. Germline CDR1 and CDR2: SGHTA and FQGNSA. The V segment lost 5 bases and the J segment 2 bases; nucleotides outside the gene matches: 8. CDR3 length: 15 residues. The CDR3 is CASSTTGTGAYEQYF. Written as DNA, the CDR3 is TGTGCCAGCAGCACTACCGGGACAGGAGCCTACGAGCAGTACTTC. Using reference TRBV7-2 and TRBJ2-7 for the parts outside the CDR3, the full variable domain is GAGVSQSPSNKVTEKGKDVELRCDPISGHTALYWYRQSLGQGLEFLIYFQGNSAPDKSGLPSDRFSAERTGGSVSTLTIQRTQQEDSAVYLCASSTTGTGAYEQYFGPGTRLTVT.

The CDR3 DNA is TGTGCCAGAGATTTTCCCGGGGGGGGAGATACGCAGTATTTT. It specifies CARDFPGGGDTQYF. The chain is built from TRBV2 and TRBJ2-3; TRBD2 agrees at 8 bases. J was trimmed by 5 bases and V by 9 bases; bases with no gene match: 10. Germline V gene data show CDR1 as SNHLY and CDR2 as FYNNEI. The CDR3 consists of 14 residues.

This clone was observed a few times. The chain recombines TRBV6-6 with TRBJ1-2; 7 bases agree with TRBD1. CDR3 size: 13 residues. The germline V gene encodes CDR1 MNHNY and CDR2 SVGAGI (reference sequence). The J segment lost 4 bases and the V segment lost 6 bases, leaving 5 bases of the junction unmatched. The CDR3 loop is CASSPTGLYGYTF. In DNA form, the CDR3 reads TGTGCCAGCAGCCCGACAGGGCTCTATGGCTACACCTTC.

This clone has just one count. This chain links TRBV7-2 with TRBJ2-7, with 8 bases matching TRBD1. This CDR3 comprises 16 residues. With 6 bases clipped from V and 3 bases from J, the junction kept 13 bases outside the gene matches. CDR1 SGHTA and CDR2 FQGNSA come from the germline V gene. In DNA, the CDR3 is TGTGCCAGCAGGCCTTTTAGACAGGGGCTAAACTACGAGCAGTACTTC. This gives the protein CASRPFRQGLNYEQYF. Together with reference TRBV7-2 and TRBJ2-7, the CDR3 gives the full variable domain: GAGVSQSPSNKVTEKGKDVELRCDPISGHTALYWYRQSLGQGLEFLIYFQGNSAPDKSGLPSDRFSAERTGGSVSTLTIQRTQQEDSAVYLCASRPFRQGLNYEQYFGPGTRLTVT.

CDR3 in DNA: TGTGCCAGCAGCTCCCGACCCGCGACTAGCGGAAGCACAGATACGCAGTATTTT. Protein sequence: CASSSRPATSGSTDTQYF. The chain combines TRBV7-2 with TRBJ2-3, with 9 nucleotides matching TRBD2. Germline assignment: CDR1 SGHTA and CDR2 FQGNSA. V was pared by 4 bases and J by 0 bases, with 11 bases of the junction left unmatched. This CDR3 has 18 amino acids.

The chain links TRBV7-8 to TRBJ2-2; D not certain. The CDR3 length is 12 residues. Germline loops: CDR1 SGHVS, CDR2 FQNEAQ. Trimming removed 1 base from V and 6 bases from J, with 3 bases in between. The CDR3 sequence: CASSLDSGELFF. In nucleotides, the CDR3 is TGTGCCAGCAGCTTAGACTCCGGGGAGCTGTTTTTT.

The chain combines TRBV5-1 with TRBJ1-4, with D possibly being TRBD1 (6 bases). Germline CDR1 is SGHRS and CDR2 is YFSETQ. The CDR3 has 15 residues. The V gene lost 4 bases and the J gene lost 3 bases, with 13 bases spanning the gap. CDR3 sequence (DNA): TGCGCCAGCAGCCCGCAGGACAGCTCTAATGAAAAACTGTTTTTT. This codes for CASSPQDSSNEKLFF.

The V gene is TRBV29-1, the J gene TRBJ1-1; D call uncertain. CDR3 length equals 10 residues. V lost 5 bases and J lost 3, with 4 bases in between. Germline CDR1 is SQVTM and CDR2 is ANQGSEA. The CDR3 coding sequence is TGCAGCGTTAGCTACACTGAAGCTTTCTTT. This gives the protein CSVSYTEAFF.

The chain couples TRBV5-1 to TRBJ2-5, with a tentative D call TRBD2 (6 bases). Germline CDR1 SGHRS, CDR2 YFSETQ. The CDR3 is made up of 16 amino acids. Trimming removed 4 bases from V and 2 bases from J, with 18 bases in between. The CDR3 here is CASSPTAWRAQETQYF. The CDR3 nucleotides read TGCGCCAGCAGCCCAACCGCATGGAGGGCACAAGAGACCCAGTACTTC.